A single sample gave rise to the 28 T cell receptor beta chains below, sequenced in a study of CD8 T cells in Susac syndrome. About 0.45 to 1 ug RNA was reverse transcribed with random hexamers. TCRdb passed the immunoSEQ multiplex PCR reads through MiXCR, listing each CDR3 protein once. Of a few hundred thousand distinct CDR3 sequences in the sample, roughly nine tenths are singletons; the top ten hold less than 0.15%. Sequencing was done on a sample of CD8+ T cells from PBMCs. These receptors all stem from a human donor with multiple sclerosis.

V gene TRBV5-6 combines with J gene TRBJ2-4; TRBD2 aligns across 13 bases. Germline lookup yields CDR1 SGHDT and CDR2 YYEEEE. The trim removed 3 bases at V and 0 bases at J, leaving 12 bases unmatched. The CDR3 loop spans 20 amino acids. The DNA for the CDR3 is TGTGCCAGCAGCTCGGGAGGGACTAGCGGGAAGGTTCTAGCCAAAAACATTCAGTACTTC. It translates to CASSSGGTSGKVLAKNIQYF.

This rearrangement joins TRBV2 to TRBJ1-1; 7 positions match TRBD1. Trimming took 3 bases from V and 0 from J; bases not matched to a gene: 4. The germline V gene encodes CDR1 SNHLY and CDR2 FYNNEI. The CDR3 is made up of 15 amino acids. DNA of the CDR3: TGTGCCAGCAGTGACAGGGGGGAGATGAACACTGAAGCTTTCTTT. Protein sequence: CASSDRGEMNTEAFF.

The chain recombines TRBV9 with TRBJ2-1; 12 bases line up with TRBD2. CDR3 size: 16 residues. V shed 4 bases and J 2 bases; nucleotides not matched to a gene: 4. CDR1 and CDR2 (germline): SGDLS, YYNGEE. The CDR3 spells CASSPWTSGTYNEQFF. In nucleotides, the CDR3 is TGTGCCAGCAGCCCCTGGACTAGCGGGACCTACAATGAGCAGTTCTTC.

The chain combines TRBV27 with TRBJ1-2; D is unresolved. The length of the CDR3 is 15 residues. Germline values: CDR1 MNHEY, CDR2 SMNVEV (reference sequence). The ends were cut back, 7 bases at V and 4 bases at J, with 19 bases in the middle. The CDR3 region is CASKEISASLYGYTF. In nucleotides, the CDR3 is TGTGCCAGCAAAGAGATCTCCGCATCCCTCTATGGCTACACCTTC.

CDR3 coding DNA: TGTGCCAGCAGCTTACAGGGGGAGGCGTACGAGCAGTACTTC. Protein sequence: CASSLQGEAYEQYF. The chain has TRBV13 and TRBJ2-7; a possible D gene is TRBD1 (7 bases). Per the germline V gene, CDR1 is PRHDT and CDR2 is FYEKMQ (reference sequence). V was trimmed by 2 bases and J by 4 bases, leaving 12 bases between them. The length of the CDR3 is 14 residues. The whole variable domain, remainder taken from reference TRBV13 and TRBJ2-7, is AAGVIQSPRHLIKEKRETATLKCYPIPRHDTVYWYQQGPGQDPQFLISFYEKMQSDKGSIPDRFSAQQFSDYHSELNMSSLELGDSALYFCASSLQGEAYEQYFGPGTRLTVT.

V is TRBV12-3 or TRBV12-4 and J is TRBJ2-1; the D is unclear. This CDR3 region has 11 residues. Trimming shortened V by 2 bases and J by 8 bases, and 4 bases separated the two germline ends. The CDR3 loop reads CASSLLYEQFF. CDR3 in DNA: TGTGCCAGCAGTTTACTGTATGAGCAGTTCTTC.

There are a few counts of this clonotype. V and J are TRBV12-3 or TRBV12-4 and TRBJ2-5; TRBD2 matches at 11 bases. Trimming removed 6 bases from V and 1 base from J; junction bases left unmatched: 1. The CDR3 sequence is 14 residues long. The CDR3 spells CASSGLAGQETQYF. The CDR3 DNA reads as TGTGCCAGCAGCGGACTAGCGGGCCAAGAGACCCAGTACTTC.

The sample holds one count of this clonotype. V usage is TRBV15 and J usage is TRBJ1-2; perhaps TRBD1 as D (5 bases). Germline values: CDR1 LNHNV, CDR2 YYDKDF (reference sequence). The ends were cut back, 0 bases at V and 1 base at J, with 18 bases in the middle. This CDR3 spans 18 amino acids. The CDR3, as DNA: TGTGCCACCAGCAGAGATCGGAAAGGGGCCCAGCATAACTATGGCTACACCTTC. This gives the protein CATSRDRKGAQHNYGYTF. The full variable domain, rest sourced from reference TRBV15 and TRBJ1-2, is DAMVIQNPRYQVTQFGKPVTLSCSQTLNHNVMYWYQQKSSQAPKLLFHYYDKDFNNEADTPDNFQSRRPNTSFCFLDIRSPGLGDTAMYLCATSRDRKGAQHNYGYTFGSGTRLTVV.

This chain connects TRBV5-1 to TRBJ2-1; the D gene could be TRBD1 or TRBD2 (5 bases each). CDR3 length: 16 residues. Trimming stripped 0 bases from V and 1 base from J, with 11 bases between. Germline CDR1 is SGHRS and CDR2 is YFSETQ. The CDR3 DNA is TGCGCCAGCAGCTTGGAGGGACCGCCTTCCTACAATGAGCAGTTCTTC. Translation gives CASSLEGPPSYNEQFF. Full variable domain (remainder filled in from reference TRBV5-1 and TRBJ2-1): KAGVTQTPRYLIKTRGQQVTLSCSPISGHRSVSWYQQTPGQGLQFLFEYFSETQRNKGNFPGRFSGRQFSNSRSEMNVSTLELGDSALYLCASSLEGPPSYNEQFFGPGTRLTVL.

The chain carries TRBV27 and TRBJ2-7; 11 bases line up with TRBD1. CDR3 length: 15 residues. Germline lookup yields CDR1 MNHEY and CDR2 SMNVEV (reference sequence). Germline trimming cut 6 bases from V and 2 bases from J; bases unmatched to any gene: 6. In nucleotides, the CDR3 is TGTGCCAGCAGCCCTGGGACAGGGGGGCCCTACGAGCAGTACTTC. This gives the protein CASSPGTGGPYEQYF.

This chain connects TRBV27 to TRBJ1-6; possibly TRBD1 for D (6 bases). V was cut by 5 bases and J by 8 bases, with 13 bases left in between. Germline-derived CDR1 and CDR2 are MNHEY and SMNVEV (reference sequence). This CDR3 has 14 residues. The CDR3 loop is CASSVGGADSPLHF. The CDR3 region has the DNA TGTGCCAGCAGTGTAGGGGGGGCTGATTCACCCCTCCACTTT.

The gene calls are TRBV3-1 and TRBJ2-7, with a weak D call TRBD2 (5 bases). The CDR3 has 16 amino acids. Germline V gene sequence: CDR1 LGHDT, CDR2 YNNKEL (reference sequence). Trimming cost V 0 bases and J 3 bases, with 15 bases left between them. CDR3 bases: TGTGCCAGCAGCCAAGACCCTGTCGGGATTGACTACGAGCAGTACTTC. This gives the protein CASSQDPVGIDYEQYF.

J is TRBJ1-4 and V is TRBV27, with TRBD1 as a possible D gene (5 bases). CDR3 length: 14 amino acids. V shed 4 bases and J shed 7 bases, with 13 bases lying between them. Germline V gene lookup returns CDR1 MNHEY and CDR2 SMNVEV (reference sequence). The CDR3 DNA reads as TGTGCCAGCAGTTGGACAAAAGGCTCTGAAAAACTGTTTTTT. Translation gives CASSWTKGSEKLFF.

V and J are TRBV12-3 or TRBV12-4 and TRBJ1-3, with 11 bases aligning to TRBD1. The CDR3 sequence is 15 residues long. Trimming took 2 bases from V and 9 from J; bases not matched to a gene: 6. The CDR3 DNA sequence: TGTGCCAGCAGTTTATTGGGACAGGGGGACGGCACCATATATTTT. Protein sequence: CASSLLGQGDGTIYF.

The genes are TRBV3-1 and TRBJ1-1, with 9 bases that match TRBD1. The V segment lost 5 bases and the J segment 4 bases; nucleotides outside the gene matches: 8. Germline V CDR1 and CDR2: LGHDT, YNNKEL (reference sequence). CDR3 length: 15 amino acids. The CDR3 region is CASSTHRGRVTEAFF. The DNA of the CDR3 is TGTGCCAGCAGCACACACAGGGGGCGGGTCACTGAAGCTTTCTTT.

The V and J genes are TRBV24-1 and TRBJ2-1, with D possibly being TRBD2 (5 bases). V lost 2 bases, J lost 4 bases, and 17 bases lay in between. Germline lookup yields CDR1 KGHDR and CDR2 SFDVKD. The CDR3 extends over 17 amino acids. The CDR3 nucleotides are TGTGCCACCAGTGATTCCCCCGCGGGTCGAAATTACAATGAGCAGTTCTTC. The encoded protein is CATSDSPAGRNYNEQFF.

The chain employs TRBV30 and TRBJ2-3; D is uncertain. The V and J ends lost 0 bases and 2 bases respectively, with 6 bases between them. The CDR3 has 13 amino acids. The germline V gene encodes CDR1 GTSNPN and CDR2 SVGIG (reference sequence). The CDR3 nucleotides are TGTGCCTGGAGTGTAGCCACCACAGATACGCAGTATTTT. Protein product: CAWSVATTDTQYF.

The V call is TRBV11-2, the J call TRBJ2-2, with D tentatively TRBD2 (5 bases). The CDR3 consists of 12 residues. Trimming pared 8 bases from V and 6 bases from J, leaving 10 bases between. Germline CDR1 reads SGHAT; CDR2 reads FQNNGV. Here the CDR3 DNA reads TGTGCCAGCGCGGCCGGGGCCGGGGAGCTGTTTTTT. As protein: CASAAGAGELFF.

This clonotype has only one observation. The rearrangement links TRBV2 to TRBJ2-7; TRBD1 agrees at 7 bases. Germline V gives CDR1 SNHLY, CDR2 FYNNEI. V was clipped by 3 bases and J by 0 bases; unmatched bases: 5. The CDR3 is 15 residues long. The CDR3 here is CASSDAQGSSYEQYF. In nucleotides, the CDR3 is TGTGCCAGCAGTGATGCACAGGGGAGCTCCTACGAGCAGTACTTC.

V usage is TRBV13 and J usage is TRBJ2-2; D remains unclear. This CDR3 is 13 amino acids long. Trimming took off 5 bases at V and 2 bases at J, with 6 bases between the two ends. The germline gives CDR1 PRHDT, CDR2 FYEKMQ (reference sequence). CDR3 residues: CASSERNTGELFF. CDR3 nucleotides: TGTGCCAGCAGCGAGCGAAACACCGGGGAGCTGTTTTTT.

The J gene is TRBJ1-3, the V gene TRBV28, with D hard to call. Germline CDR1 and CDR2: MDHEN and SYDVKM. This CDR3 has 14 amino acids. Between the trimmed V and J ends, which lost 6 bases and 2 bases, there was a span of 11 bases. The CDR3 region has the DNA TGTGCCAGCAGGCCCCCACTTACTGGAAACACCATATATTTT. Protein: CASRPPLTGNTIYF.

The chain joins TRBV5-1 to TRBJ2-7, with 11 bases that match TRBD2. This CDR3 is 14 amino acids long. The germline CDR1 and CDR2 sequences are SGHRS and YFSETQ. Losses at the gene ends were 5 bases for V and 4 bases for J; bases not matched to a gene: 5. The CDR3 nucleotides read TGCGCCAGCAGTCTAACTAGCGGGGGATACGAGCAGTACTTC. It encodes CASSLTSGGYEQYF.

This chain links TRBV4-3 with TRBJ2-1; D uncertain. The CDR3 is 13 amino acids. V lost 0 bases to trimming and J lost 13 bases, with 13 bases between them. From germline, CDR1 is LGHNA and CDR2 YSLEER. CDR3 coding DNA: TGCGCCAGCAGCCAAGATCGGACCTTGCCCCAGTTCTTC. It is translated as CASSQDRTLPQFF.

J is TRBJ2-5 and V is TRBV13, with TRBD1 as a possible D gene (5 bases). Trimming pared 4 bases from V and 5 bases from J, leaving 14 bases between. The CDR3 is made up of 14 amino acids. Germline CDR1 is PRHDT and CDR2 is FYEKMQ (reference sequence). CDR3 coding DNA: TGTGCCAGCAGCTCCCCGACAGCCAGGGAGACCCAGTACTTC. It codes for CASSSPTARETQYF. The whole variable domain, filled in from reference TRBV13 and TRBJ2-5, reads AAGVIQSPRHLIKEKRETATLKCYPIPRHDTVYWYQQGPGQDPQFLISFYEKMQSDKGSIPDRFSAQQFSDYHSELNMSSLELGDSALYFCASSSPTARETQYFGPGTRLLVL.

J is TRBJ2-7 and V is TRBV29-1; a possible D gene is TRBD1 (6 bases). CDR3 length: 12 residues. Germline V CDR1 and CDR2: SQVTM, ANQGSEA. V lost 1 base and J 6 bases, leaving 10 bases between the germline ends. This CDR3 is CSVEGSRGEQYF. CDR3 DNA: TGCAGCGTTGAAGGCTCCAGGGGCGAGCAGTACTTC.

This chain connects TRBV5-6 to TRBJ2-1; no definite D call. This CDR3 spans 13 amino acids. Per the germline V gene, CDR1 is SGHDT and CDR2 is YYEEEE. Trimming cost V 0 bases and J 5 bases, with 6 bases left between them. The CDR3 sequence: CASSLDADNEQFF. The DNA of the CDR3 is TGTGCCAGCAGCTTGGATGCAGACAATGAGCAGTTCTTC. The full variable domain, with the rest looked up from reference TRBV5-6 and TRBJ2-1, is DAGVTQSPTHLIKTRGQQVTLRCSPKSGHDTVSWYQQALGQGPQFIFQYYEEEERQRGNFPDRFSGHQFPNYSSELNVNALLLGDSALYLCASSLDADNEQFFGPGTRLTVL.

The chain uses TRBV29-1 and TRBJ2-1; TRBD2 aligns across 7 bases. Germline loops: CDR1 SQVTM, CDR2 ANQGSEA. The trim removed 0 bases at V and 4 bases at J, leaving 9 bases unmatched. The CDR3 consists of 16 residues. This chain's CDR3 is CSVEDPAGVFYNEQFF. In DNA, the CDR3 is TGCAGCGTTGAAGATCCGGCGGGAGTTTTTTACAATGAGCAGTTCTTC.

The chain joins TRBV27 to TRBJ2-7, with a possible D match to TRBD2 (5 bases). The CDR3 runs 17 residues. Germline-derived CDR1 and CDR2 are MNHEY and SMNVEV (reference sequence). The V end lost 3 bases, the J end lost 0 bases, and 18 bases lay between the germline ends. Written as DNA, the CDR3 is TGTGCCAGCAGTTTTCGGGGAAACTCCGCCAGCTCCTACGAGCAGTACTTC. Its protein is CASSFRGNSASSYEQYF.